This is a list of T cell receptor beta chains from one sample in a study of T cells in Graves' hyperthyroidism and ophthalmopathy. TCRdb re-analysed the multiplex PCR reads in MiXCR, keeping a single row per CDR3 protein. The sample records about 710,000 distinct CDR3 sequences, about a sixth being singletons. Specimen: blood. Every receptor here comes from a man aged 18 to 29 with Graves' hyperthyroidism. Both conserved end residues are trimmed from each CDR3.

j_gene,v_gene,CDR3aa
TRBJ2-1,TRBV18,ASSPPGSNEQF
TRBJ2-5,TRBV29-1,SVVSREGPRETQY
TRBJ2-3,TRBV6-1,ASSWTSGRSDTQY
TRBJ1-2,TRBV28,ASSFPGTGGLNYGYT
TRBJ2-3,TRBV2,ASSGQGRTDTQY
TRBJ2-1,TRBV5-4,ASSPPGGRGYNEQF
TRBJ2-3,TRBV20-1,SARGPEAGVTDTQY
TRBJ2-4,TRBV20-1,SARGGLRSPKNIQY
TRBJ2-3,TRBV10-3,AISEALGGKADTQY
TRBJ2-7,TRBV7-2,ASRGSAQEQY
TRBJ2-2,TRBV6-1,AGRVANTGELF
TRBJ2-2,TRBV19,ASSTPWADTGELF
TRBJ1-1,TRBV19,ASSIAHRNTEAF
TRBJ1-3,TRBV18,ASSPAGTGVGNTIY
TRBJ2-1,TRBV4-2,ASSQEPAEDRRAYNEQF
TRBJ2-3,TRBV5-5,ASSLAGVGGTDTQY
TRBJ1-4,TRBV20-1,SANNDRAPEKLF
TRBJ2-2,TRBV5-1,ASSLQITGELF
TRBJ2-5,TRBV24-1,ATSDPDSRQETQY
TRBJ2-7,TRBV3-1,ASSQARRGGSEQY
TRBJ1-6,TRBV20-1,SAGTGWANSPLH
TRBJ2-1,TRBV29-1,SVEGSGGYNEQF
TRBJ2-7,TRBV29-1,SATSTSSYEQY
TRBJ2-1,TRBV7-9,ASSSGGGINEQF
TRBJ2-1,TRBV6-6,ASSYSPDRGNEQF
TRBJ2-3,TRBV20-1,SATKGTSGRVGDTQY
TRBJ2-3,TRBV7-8,ASSLERTSASTDTQY
TRBJ1-4,TRBV2,ASSDRGRELF
TRBJ2-3,TRBV10-3,AIRVAGGGTDTQY
TRBJ2-7,TRBV24-1,ATSTGGGSYEQY
TRBJ2-2,TRBV27,ASSPGDTGELF
TRBJ1-1,TRBV20-1,SASSGREAF
TRBJ1-1,TRBV12-3/TRBV12-4,ASYVLRSEHEAF
TRBJ2-3,TRBV20-1,SAYRSLAGDVDTQY
TRBJ2-7,TRBV11-1,ASSWDQNEQY
TRBJ2-1,TRBV20-1,SARGVAGNNEQF
TRBJ2-5,TRBV12-5,ASGLRTGVQETQY
TRBJ2-7,TRBV18,ARTTGTGEGSYLGVSSYEQY
TRBJ2-6,TRBV19,ASSITGYGANVLT
TRBJ2-1,TRBV6-2/TRBV6-3,ASTKRESNEQF
TRBJ1-2,TRBV7-9,ASSSAVWGYT
TRBJ1-2,TRBV6-1,ATLEVGYT
TRBJ2-7,TRBV20-1,SARVWLAGVYEQY
TRBJ2-2,TRBV24-1,ATGSRYGDENTGELF
TRBJ2-7,TRBV29-1,SVRTGETYEQY
TRBJ2-2,TRBV15,ATVSGVNTGELF
TRBJ2-7,TRBV28,ASRLAGVGYEQY
TRBJ2-1,TRBV30,AWKTFLAETNEQF
TRBJ2-1,TRBV2,ASAGTSASYNEQF
TRBJ2-1,TRBV10-3,AISESEGAPGEQF
TRBJ2-3,TRBV20-1,SASSSTSGNTDTQY
TRBJ1-1,TRBV12-3/TRBV12-4,ASTRGQTAEAF